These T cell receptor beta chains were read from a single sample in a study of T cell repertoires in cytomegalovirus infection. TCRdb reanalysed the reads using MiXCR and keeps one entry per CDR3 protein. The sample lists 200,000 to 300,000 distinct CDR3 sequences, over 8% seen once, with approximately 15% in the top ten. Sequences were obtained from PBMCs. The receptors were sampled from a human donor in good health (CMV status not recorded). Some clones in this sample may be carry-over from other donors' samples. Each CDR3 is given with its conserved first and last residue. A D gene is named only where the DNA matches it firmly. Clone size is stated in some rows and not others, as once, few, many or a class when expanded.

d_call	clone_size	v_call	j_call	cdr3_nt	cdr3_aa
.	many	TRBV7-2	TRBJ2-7	TGTGCCAGCAGCTTAGGCGACAGTATCGTCTACGAGCAGTACTTC	CASSLGDSIVYEQYF
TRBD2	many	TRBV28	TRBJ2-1	TGTGCCAGCAGACCTCCCTGGTTTAGCGGGGGGGAGGATGAGCAGTTCTTC	CASRPPWFSGGEDEQFF
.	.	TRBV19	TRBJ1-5	TGTGCCAGTACCAGGGCCCCGGCGAATAGCAATCAGCCCCAGCATTTT	CASTRAPANSNQPQHF
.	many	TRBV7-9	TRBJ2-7	TGTGCCAGCAGCTTAGCAGGACAGTCATACGAGCAGTACTTC	CASSLAGQSYEQYF
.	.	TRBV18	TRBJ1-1	TGTGCCAGCTCACCACCTGGGCCGTGGGGGACTGAAGCTTTCTTT	CASSPPGPWGTEAFF
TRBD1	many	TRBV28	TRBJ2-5	TGTGCCAGCAGTCCGATCGGACAGGGGGCGGAGACCCAGTACTTC	CASSPIGQGAETQYF
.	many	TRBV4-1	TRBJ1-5	TGCGCCAGCAGCCAAGATCTCGCTTTTATTAATCAGCCCCAGCATTTT	CASSQDLAFINQPQHF
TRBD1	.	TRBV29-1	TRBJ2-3	TGCAGCGTTGCTTCGCGGACAGGGGGCACAGATACGCAGTATTTT	CSVASRTGGTDTQYF
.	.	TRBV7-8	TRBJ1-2	TGTGCCAGCAGCTCCGGGACCGTTAGTGATGGCTACACCTTC	CASSSGTVSDGYTF
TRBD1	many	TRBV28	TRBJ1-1	TGTGCCAGCATTCCCTCAGGGGGCAGGACTGAAGCTTTCTTT	CASIPSGGRTEAFF
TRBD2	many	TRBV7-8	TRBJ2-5	TGTGCCAGCAGTCGGACTAGCGGGGCCCCGGTGGGGACCCAGTACTTC	CASSRTSGAPVGTQYF
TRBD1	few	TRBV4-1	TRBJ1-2	TGCGCCAGCAGCCAAGACCCACAGGGGGGAATCGGCTACACCTTC	CASSQDPQGGIGYTF
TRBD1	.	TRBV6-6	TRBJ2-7	TGTGCCAGCAGTTACGCGACACAGGGGGCGCCTTACGAGCAGTACTTC	CASSYATQGAPYEQYF
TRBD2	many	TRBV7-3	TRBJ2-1	TGTGCCAGCAGCCAGGGACTAGCGGGGGGGACGGATGAGCAGTTCTTC	CASSQGLAGGTDEQFF
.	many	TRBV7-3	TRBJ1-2	TGTGCCAGCAGCCCCTCCAGTCGGGCTGACTATGGCTACACCTTC	CASSPSSRADYGYTF
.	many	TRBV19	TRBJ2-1	TGTGCCAGTAGTATCCACCCGGACAGTTTAAGATACAATGAGCAGTTCTTC	CASSIHPDSLRYNEQFF
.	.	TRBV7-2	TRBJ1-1	TGTGCCAGCAGCTTATTGGACGGGGCACAAGCTTTCTTT	CASSLLDGAQAFF
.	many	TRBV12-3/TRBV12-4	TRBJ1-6	TGTGCCAGCAGTTTACAGGGAAGTTCACCCCTCCACTTT	CASSLQGSSPLHF